The clone carrying this T cell receptor (beta chain) was seen a single time. This sample stems from a study of blood T cells in healthy people across ages. It was with a sample-barcoded 5' primer and a J-beta primer mix that a second PCR of about 6 to 12 cycles was run. Each cDNA molecule was tagged by a template-switch adaptor that had 12 random nucleotides. In TCRdb, the 5' RACE reads were re-called with MiXCR into one record per CDR3 protein. Among hundreds of thousands of distinct CDR3 sequences listed, under 25% were seen once. This receptor was obtained from a man between 65 and 85 years old in good health. Specimen: blood.

CDR3 loop: CASSIAGGATGELFF. CDR3 coding DNA: TGCGCCAGCAGCATTGCAGGGGGCGCGACCGGGGAGCTGTTTTTT. The chain couples TRBV5-1 to TRBJ2-2, with 8 nucleotides matching TRBD1. This CDR3 spans 15 amino acids. Germline CDR1 is SGHRS and CDR2 is YFSETQ. V lost 4 bases, J lost 5 bases, and 7 bases stayed unmatched. Using reference TRBV5-1 and TRBJ2-2 for the parts outside the CDR3, the full variable domain is KAGVTQTPRYLIKTRGQQVTLSCSPISGHRSVSWYQQTPGQGLQFLFEYFSETQRNKGNFPGRFSGRQFSNSRSEMNVSTLELGDSALYLCASSIAGGATGELFFGEGSRLTVL.